These 16 T cell receptor beta chains originate from one sample sequenced in a study of shared clonotypes between healthy human individuals. Positive CCR7 selection of CD45RO-negative cells yielded the naive CD8 cells, and terminally differentiated effector memory CD45RA+ cells were excluded. Produced via immunoSEQ multiplex PCR; TCRdb's table is partial and in-frame only. The sample consists of roughly 770,000 clones, roughly 96% of them appearing once. Sequenced: naive CD8+ T cells sorted from blood. The receptors stem from a man aged 30 to 45 in good health.

The chain carries TRBV4-1 and TRBJ2-2, with unresolved D. The V gene lost 4 bases and the J gene lost 0 bases, with 12 bases spanning the gap. The CDR3 runs 16 residues. Germline V lookup: CDR1 MGHRA, CDR2 YSYEKL. The CDR3 nucleotides are TGCGCCAGCAGCCCCCTTGCAGCCGCGAACACCGGGGAGCTGTTTTTT. Its translation: CASSPLAAANTGELFF.

The rearrangement joins TRBV10-1 to TRBJ1-1, with D uncertain. The length of the CDR3 is 15 residues. Germline CDR1 and CDR2: WNHNN and SYGVQD (reference sequence). The V end was cut by 3 bases, the J end by 4 bases, with 15 bases between. This chain's CDR3 is CASSEYRESGTEAFF. CDR3 in DNA: TGCGCCAGCAGTGAATATCGGGAATCCGGCACTGAAGCTTTCTTT.

This clone was counted once. The chain recombines TRBV29-1 with TRBJ2-3; 9 nucleotides match TRBD1. This CDR3 spans 16 amino acids. V lost 5 bases, J lost 3 bases, and 12 bases stayed unmatched. Germline values: CDR1 SQVTM, CDR2 ANQGSEA. CDR3 bases: TGCAGCGTTACTCCACAGGGGGCGTTTGGAACAGATACGCAGTATTTT. Its protein is CSVTPQGAFGTDTQYF.

The CDR3 sequence is CASSSQGAGNTIYF. In DNA form, the CDR3 reads TGTGCCAGCAGCTCACAGGGGGCTGGAAACACCATATATTTT. The chain is built from TRBV7-6 and TRBJ1-3; 8 bases fit TRBD1. The V and J ends lost 4 bases and 2 bases, in that order; junction bases with no gene match: 1. Germline-derived CDR1 and CDR2 are SGHVS and FNYEAQ. There are 14 residues in the CDR3.

The sample holds a few counts of this clone. V usage is TRBV2 and J usage is TRBJ2-7; 10 positions agree with TRBD1. Per the germline V gene, CDR1 is SNHLY and CDR2 is FYNNEI. This CDR3 is 15 amino acids long. V lost 6 bases to trimming and J lost 0 bases; unmatched junction nucleotides: 5. The CDR3 loop is CASRIDRGLSYEQYF. In DNA, the CDR3 is TGTGCCAGCAGGATTGACAGGGGGCTCTCCTACGAGCAGTACTTC.

The rearrangement uses TRBV18 and TRBJ2-5, with D uncertain. The CDR3 runs 10 residues. Trimming removed 10 bases from V and 4 bases from J, with 7 bases in between. Germline CDR1 reads KGHSH; CDR2 reads LQKENI. DNA of the CDR3: TGTGCCACCTCGGGAGAGACCCAGTACTTC. Translated: CATSGETQYF.

This rearrangement joins TRBV28 to TRBJ2-5, with D perhaps matching TRBD2 (6 bases). V dropped 3 bases and J dropped 1 base, with 9 bases sitting between them. The germline V gene encodes CDR1 MDHEN and CDR2 SYDVKM. The CDR3 totals 14 residues. The CDR3 here is CASSFGDSQETQYF. The CDR3 DNA reads as TGTGCCAGCAGTTTTGGGGACTCCCAAGAGACCCAGTACTTC.

The rearrangement uses TRBV19 and TRBJ1-1; D not resolved. Deletions cut 4 bases from V and 5 bases from J, with 11 bases between. Germline V gene data show CDR1 as LNHDA and CDR2 as SQIVND (reference sequence). The CDR3 length is 13 residues. CDR3 sequence (DNA): TGTGCCAGTAGTAACGGGCCGGAGACTGAAGCTTTCTTT. Its protein product is CASSNGPETEAFF.

The chain uses TRBV9 and TRBJ2-1; D tentatively reads TRBD1 or TRBD2 (5 bases each). CDR3 length: 15 residues. With 0 bases removed from V and 2 bases from J, the gap between germline ends came to 9 bases. The germline V gene encodes CDR1 SGDLS and CDR2 YYNGEE. CDR3 region: CASSVERDPYNEQFF. The CDR3 nucleotides read TGTGCCAGCAGCGTAGAAAGGGACCCCTACAATGAGCAGTTCTTC.

This clone was counted a single time. This rearrangement joins TRBV12-5 to TRBJ2-1; 14 nucleotides line up with TRBD2. V gave up 4 bases and J gave up 2 bases; unmatched junction bases: 4. The CDR3 has 17 residues. Germline values: CDR1 LGHNT, CDR2 FRNRAP. The CDR3 nucleotides are TGTGCTAGTGGTTCTGGGACTAGCGGGAGCGCCTACAATGAGCAGTTCTTC. This codes for CASGSGTSGSAYNEQFF.

This clone is a singleton in its sample. The chain employs TRBV9 and TRBJ2-7; 9 nucleotides match TRBD2. After removal of 0 bases from V and 12 bases from J, the junction contained 10 bases not matched to a gene. The CDR3 has 14 residues. Germline V CDR1 and CDR2: SGDLS, YYNGEE. CDR3 in amino acids: CASSVGTSAILLYF. CDR3 DNA: TGTGCCAGCAGCGTAGGGACTAGCGCCATTCTGTTGTACTTC.

This chain connects TRBV19 to TRBJ2-3; maybe TRBD1 (8 bases). The V end was cut by 0 bases, the J end by 5 bases, with 18 bases between. The germline V gene has CDR1 LNHDA and CDR2 SQIVND (reference sequence). The CDR3 totals 17 residues. Written as DNA, the CDR3 is TGTGCCAGTAGTATAGATGTGAGCGGGACAGGAATAGATACGCAGTATTTT. It is translated as CASSIDVSGTGIDTQYF.

This clone was observed once. The V call is TRBV7-6, the J call TRBJ2-2; 8 bases are shared with TRBD2. Germline V gives CDR1 SGHVS, CDR2 FNYEAQ. The V segment lost 5 bases and the J segment 3 bases; nucleotides outside the gene matches: 5. There are 15 residues in the CDR3. The CDR3 bases are TGTGCCAGCAGCAGTAGCGGGATGCACACCGGGGAGCTGTTTTTT. Its protein is CASSSSGMHTGELFF.

The chain recombines TRBV14 with TRBJ2-1; the D is unclear. The CDR3 is made up of 13 amino acids. The V end lost 0 bases, the J end lost 15 bases, and 15 bases lay between the germline ends. Germline-derived CDR1 and CDR2 are SGHDN and FVKESK. The CDR3 loop is CASSQERATPVFF. CDR3 DNA sequence: TGTGCCAGCAGCCAAGAAAGGGCCACACCGGTGTTCTTC.

The rearrangement joins TRBV5-1 to TRBJ2-1; 14 bases line up with TRBD2. This CDR3 is built from 16 residues. With V trimmed by 4 bases and J by 4 bases, 4 bases remained unmatched. Per the germline V gene, CDR1 is SGHRS and CDR2 is YFSETQ. The CDR3: CASSPGTSGGYNEQFF. CDR3 DNA: TGCGCCAGCAGCCCCGGGACTAGCGGGGGATACAATGAGCAGTTCTTC.

This clone was detected only once. The chain is built from TRBV6-4 and TRBJ2-3; D unclear. From germline, CDR1 is MRHNA and CDR2 SNTAGT. V gave up 0 bases and J gave up 4 bases, with 5 bases separating them. The CDR3 has 13 amino acids. CDR3 nucleotides: TGTGCCAGCAGTGACTCACCCGCAGATACGCAGTATTTT. This translates into CASSDSPADTQYF.